This record looks at one TCR beta chain sequence and its context. Per the germline V gene, CDR1 is LNHNV and CDR2 is YYDKDF (reference sequence). The CDR3 totals 15 residues. Deletions cut 0 bases from V and 2 bases from J, with 8 bases between. Using a J-beta primer mix together with a sample-barcoded 5' primer, a second PCR was run for roughly 7 to 11 cycles. One entry per CDR3 protein results from TCRdb running MiXCR on the 5' RACE reads. The table shows 550,000 to 700,000 distinct CDR3 sequences, with about 25% occurring only once. The data were taken from a study of blood T cells in healthy people across ages.

Sequenced: blood. The chain recombines TRBV15 with TRBJ1-3; D gene uncertain. This clonotype was obtained from a woman aged 70 to 79 in good health. CDR3 DNA: TGTGCCACCAGCAGAGATCGGGGTACTGGAAACACCATATATTTT. Its protein product is CATSRDRGTGNTIYF.